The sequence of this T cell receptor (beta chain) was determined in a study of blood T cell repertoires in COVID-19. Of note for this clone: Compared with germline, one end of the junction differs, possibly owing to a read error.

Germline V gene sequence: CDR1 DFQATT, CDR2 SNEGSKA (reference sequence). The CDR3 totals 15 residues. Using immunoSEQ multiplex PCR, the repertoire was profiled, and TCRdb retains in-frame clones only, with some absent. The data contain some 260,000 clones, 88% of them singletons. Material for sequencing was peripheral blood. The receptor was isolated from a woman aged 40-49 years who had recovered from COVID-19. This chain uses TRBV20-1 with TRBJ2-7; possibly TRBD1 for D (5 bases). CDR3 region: CSASGWGTTPYKQYF. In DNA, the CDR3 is TGCAGTGCTAGTGGGTGGGGCACGACACCCTACAAGCAGTACTTC.